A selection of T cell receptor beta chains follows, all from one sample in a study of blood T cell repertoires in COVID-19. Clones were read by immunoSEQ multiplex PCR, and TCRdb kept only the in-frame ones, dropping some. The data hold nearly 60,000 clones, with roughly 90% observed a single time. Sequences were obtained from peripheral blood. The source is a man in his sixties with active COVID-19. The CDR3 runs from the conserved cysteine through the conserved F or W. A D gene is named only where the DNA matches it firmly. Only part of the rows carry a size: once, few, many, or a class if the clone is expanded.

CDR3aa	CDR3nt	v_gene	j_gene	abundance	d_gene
CASSPRGLSGSNEQFF	TGTGCCAGCAGCCCGAGGGGCCTTAGCGGGAGTAATGAGCAGTTCTTC	TRBV11-3	TRBJ2-1	NA	TRBD2
CASSLDRGRGEKLFF	TGTGCCAGCAGCTTAGACCGGGGTCGGGGTGAAAAACTGTTTTTT	TRBV11-2	TRBJ1-4	NA	NA
CAWKSGRAKNIQYF	TGTGCCTGGAAAAGCGGGAGAGCCAAAAACATTCAGTACTTC	TRBV30	TRBJ2-4	NA	TRBD2
CASSRPRRWTYNEQFF	TGTGCCAGCAGTCGGCCTCGGAGGTGGACCTACAATGAGCAGTTCTTC	TRBV5-5	TRBJ2-1	NA	NA
CASSFGLGTGGITGELFF	TGCGCCAGCAGCTTTGGACTAGGGACAGGGGGCATCACCGGGGAGCTGTTTTTT	TRBV5-1	TRBJ2-2	NA	TRBD1
CASTTGATETGFQYF	TGTGCCAGCACTACCGGGGCCACCGAGACAGGATTTCAGTACTTC	TRBV6-5	TRBJ2-4	once	NA
CATALRVGEKLFF	TGCGCCACTGCTCTCAGGGTGGGGGAAAAACTGTTTTTT	TRBV4-1	TRBJ1-4	NA	NA
CSGDRDTEAFF	TGCAGCGGTGACAGGGACACTGAAGCTTTCTTT	TRBV29-1	TRBJ1-1	once	TRBD1
CASSLGDSSYGYTF	TGCGCCAGCAGCTTGGGCGACAGTTCTTATGGCTACACCTTC	TRBV5-1	TRBJ1-2	once	NA
CSASSGISLNIQYF	TGCAGTGCTAGTAGCGGGATATCTCTAAACATTCAGTACTTC	TRBV20-1	TRBJ2-4	NA	TRBD2
CASSLTGGYPTTYEQYF	TGTGCCAGCAGCTTGACAGGGGGCTACCCCACTACCTACGAGCAGTACTTC	TRBV5-5	TRBJ2-7	NA	TRBD1
CASSYRELFF	TGTGCCAGCAGCTACAGGGAGCTGTTTTTT	TRBV11-2	TRBJ2-2	NA	NA
CASSIVPPGEQYF	TGTGCCAGTAGTATAGTTCCTCCGGGCGAGCAGTACTTC	TRBV19	TRBJ2-7	once	NA
CASSQDEGTGAYSTDTQYF	TGTGCCAGCAGCCAAGACGAGGGGACAGGGGCGTATAGCACAGATACGCAGTATTTT	TRBV4-2	TRBJ2-3	NA	TRBD1
CASSYGRRAFNQPQHF	TGTGCCAGCAGTTACGGCAGGAGGGCCTTCAATCAGCCCCAGCATTTT	TRBV6-2/TRBV6-3	TRBJ1-5	NA	NA
CASTLSEAGVGNEQFF	TGTGCCAGCACCTTATCTGAAGCGGGGGTGGGGAATGAGCAGTTCTTC	TRBV11-2	TRBJ2-1	NA	TRBD2
CASSSANAEAFF	TGTGCCAGCAGTTCAGCGAACGCTGAAGCTTTCTTT	TRBV7-9	TRBJ1-1	once	NA
CASSLASAYRVSYGYTF	TGTGCCAGCAGCTTAGCCTCTGCTTACAGGGTTTCCTATGGCTACACCTTC	TRBV7-9	TRBJ1-2	NA	NA
CASTLTGSDYEQYF	TGTGCCAGCACCTTGACAGGGTCCGATTACGAGCAGTACTTC	TRBV7-9	TRBJ2-7	NA	TRBD1
CASSPWGTGIRTNEKLFF	TGCGCCAGCAGCCCTTGGGGGACAGGGATTAGAACTAATGAAAAACTGTTTTTT	TRBV23-1	TRBJ1-4	NA	TRBD1
CASSIRGATGRNTIYF	TGTGCCAGTAGTATACGAGGCGCGACAGGGCGAAACACCATATATTTT	TRBV19	TRBJ1-3	NA	TRBD1
CASRTGGASPYEQYF	TGTGCCAGTCGGACAGGGGGCGCGTCCCCCTACGAGCAGTACTTC	TRBV25-1	TRBJ2-7	NA	TRBD1